A single sample gave rise to the 9 T cell receptor beta chains below, sequenced in a study of vaccination effects on CD4 cells after COVID-19. At the end of approximately 10 days of culture, CD4+ T cells were isolated. Here immunoSEQ multiplex PCR was the method, and the copy in TCRdb shows in-frame clones only, minus some. Of around 50,000 clones in the sample, 50% to 70% were seen once. Antigens for these TCRs are unknown. The sample was CD4+ T cells from PBMCs cultured without peptide, taken before COVID-19 vaccination. The receptors originated from a human donor who received a COVID-19 vaccine.

This clone was observed a single time. The chain employs TRBV7-6 and TRBJ2-3; the match to TRBD1 covers 10 bases. V trimming: 4 bases; J trimming: 2 bases; junction bases outside the gene matches: 6. The CDR3 contains 16 residues. CDR1 and CDR2 (germline): SGHVS, FNYEAQ. This CDR3 reads CASSSPGQGFTDTQYF. The DNA for the CDR3 is TGTGCCAGCAGCTCACCGGGACAGGGGTTCACAGATACGCAGTATTTT.

This clone appeared a single time. Other DNA sequences within the sample encode an identical CDR3. The chain combines TRBV30 with TRBJ2-2; D might be TRBD1 (6 bases). There are 15 residues in the CDR3. Germline values: CDR1 GTSNPN, CDR2 SVGIG (reference sequence). Trimming cost V 0 bases and J 2 bases, with 10 bases left between them. The CDR3 is CAWSVGGSNTGELFF. CDR3 DNA sequence: TGTGCCTGGAGTGTAGGGGGTAGTAACACCGGGGAGCTGTTTTTT.

In this sample, this clone turned up a few times. The rearrangement uses TRBV19 and TRBJ1-2, with 7 nucleotides matching TRBD1. With V trimmed by 5 bases and J by 4 bases, 10 bases remained unmatched. Per germline, CDR1 LNHDA and CDR2 SQIVND (reference sequence). The CDR3 is 15 amino acids. The chain's CDR3 is CASSPQGGQAYGYTF. CDR3 sequence (DNA): TGTGCCAGTAGTCCTCAAGGAGGACAGGCCTATGGCTACACCTTC.

This clone was observed a handful of times. The rearrangement joins TRBV18 to TRBJ2-1; D not certain. CDR3 size: 15 residues. V lost 1 base to trimming and J lost 7 bases, with 14 bases between them. CDR1 and CDR2 from the germline V gene are KGHSH and LQKENI. CDR3 region: CASSPQLVEFNEQFF. CDR3 bases: TGTGCCAGCTCACCACAGCTAGTGGAATTTAATGAGCAGTTCTTC.

This clone was found a few times. The rearrangement joins TRBV5-1 to TRBJ1-2; 8 nucleotides line up with TRBD1. Per the germline V gene, CDR1 is SGHRS and CDR2 is YFSETQ. The ends lost 6 bases at V and 7 bases at J; junction bases unmatched: 11. The CDR3 length is 14 residues. The chain's CDR3 is CASKEDQGAFGYTF. In nucleotides, the CDR3 is TGCGCCAGCAAGGAGGACCAGGGGGCGTTTGGCTACACCTTC.

This chain joins TRBV19 and TRBJ2-2; D gene unclear. The CDR3 loop spans 15 amino acids. Trimming pared 6 bases from V and 3 bases from J, leaving 14 bases between. Germline CDR1 reads LNHDA; CDR2 reads SQIVND (reference sequence). The CDR3 DNA reads TGTGCCAGTAGGGTTGCCTCCGGGCACACCGGGGAGCTGTTTTTT. Translating gives CASRVASGHTGELFF.

V gene TRBV6-5 combines with J gene TRBJ1-2; TRBD1 matches at 8 bases. With 5 bases clipped from V and 6 bases from J, the junction kept 5 bases outside the gene matches. This CDR3 contains 13 residues. In germline, CDR1 is MNHEY, CDR2 SVGAGI. The CDR3 sequence: CASSPDRGNGYTF. The DNA of the CDR3 is TGTGCCAGCAGTCCCGACAGGGGAAATGGCTACACCTTC.

The rearrangement links TRBV4-1 to TRBJ1-4; 10 bases are shared with TRBD1. CDR1 is MGHRA, CDR2 YSYEKL, per germline. V was clipped by 4 bases and J by 3 bases; unmatched bases: 5. This CDR3 is built from 16 residues. The CDR3 loop reads CASSPLDRGPNEKLFF. The CDR3 nucleotides read TGCGCCAGCAGCCCGCTCGACAGGGGGCCTAATGAAAAACTGTTTTTT.

The chain links TRBV7-8 to TRBJ2-7; D call uncertain. Trimming removed 6 bases at V and 4 bases at J, with 13 bases between. The CDR3 contains 13 residues. CDR1 is SGHVS, CDR2 FQNEAQ, per germline. In nucleotides, the CDR3 is TGTGCCAGCAGAACCCAGCTCCCTTACGAGCAGTACTTC. Its translation is CASRTQLPYEQYF.